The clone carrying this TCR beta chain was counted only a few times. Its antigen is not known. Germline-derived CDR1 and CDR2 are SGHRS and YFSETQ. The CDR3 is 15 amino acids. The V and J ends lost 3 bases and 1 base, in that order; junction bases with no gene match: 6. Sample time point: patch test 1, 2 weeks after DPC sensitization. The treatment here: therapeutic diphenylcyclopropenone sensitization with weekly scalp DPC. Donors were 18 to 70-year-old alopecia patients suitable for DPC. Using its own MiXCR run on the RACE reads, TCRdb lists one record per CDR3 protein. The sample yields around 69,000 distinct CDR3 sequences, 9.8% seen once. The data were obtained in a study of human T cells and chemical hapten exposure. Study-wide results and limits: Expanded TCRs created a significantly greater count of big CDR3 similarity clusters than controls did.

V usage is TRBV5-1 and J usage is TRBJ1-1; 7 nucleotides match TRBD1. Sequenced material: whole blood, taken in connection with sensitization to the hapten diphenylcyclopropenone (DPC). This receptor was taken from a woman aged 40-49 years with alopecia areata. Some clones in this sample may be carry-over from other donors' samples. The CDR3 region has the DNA TGCGCCAGCAGCTCTTCGACAGGGCGGAACACTGAAGCTTTCTTT. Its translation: CASSSSTGRNTEAFF.